Following are 8 T cell receptor beta chains from one sample sequenced in a study of immune evolution from preneoplasia to lung adenocarcinoma. The repertoire was sequenced with immunoSEQ multiplex PCR; TCRdb's copy has only in-frame clones and lacks some. The table includes about 5,000 clones, roughly 77% detected once. Sequencing was carried out using FFPE minimally invasive lung adenocarcinoma tissue. Receptors were obtained from a person aged 70 to 80 with lung adenocarcinoma.

The rearrangement uses TRBV11-3 and TRBJ2-7; TRBD1 or TRBD2 may be the D gene (5 bases each). There are 17 residues in the CDR3. V lost 4 bases and J 2 bases, leaving 21 bases between the germline ends. Per germline, CDR1 SGHNT and CDR2 YENEEA. This CDR3 reads CASSSNRGATNTYEQYF. The CDR3, as DNA: TGTGCCAGCAGCTCCAACCGAGGGGCGACTAACACCTACGAGCAGTACTTC.

The chain employs TRBV19 and TRBJ2-3; 10 bases agree with TRBD2. The CDR3 is 15 residues long. CDR1 LNHDA and CDR2 SQIVND come from the germline V gene (reference sequence). With V trimmed by 10 bases and J by 0 bases, 7 bases remained unmatched. CDR3: CATLSSGSSTDTQYF. The CDR3 coding sequence is TGTGCCACTCTTTCTAGCGGGAGTAGCACAGATACGCAGTATTTT. Drawing the rest from reference TRBV19 and TRBJ2-3, the complete variable domain is DGGITQSPKYLFRKEGQNVTLSCEQNLNHDAMYWYRQDPGQGLRLIYYSQIVNDFQKGDIAEGYSVSREKKESFPLTVTSAQKNPTAFYLCATLSSGSSTDTQYFGPGTRLTVL.

This chain uses TRBV27 with TRBJ1-4; maybe TRBD1 (6 bases). The CDR3 sequence is 15 residues long. The V gene's germline CDR1 is MNHEY and CDR2 SMNVEV (reference sequence). Trimming took off 6 bases at V and 4 bases at J, with 15 bases between the two ends. The CDR3 nucleotides read TGTGCCAGCAGACAGTCGGCAGGGGATAATGAAAAACTGTTTTTT. It translates to CASRQSAGDNEKLFF.

This clone has more than one count but fewer than ten. The chain recombines TRBV21-1 with TRBJ1-2. TRBV21-1 counts as a pseudogene. This CDR3 is 15 amino acids long. The chain's CDR3 is CASSKESLPNYGYTF. For the CDR3, the DNA is TGTGCCAGCAGCAAAGAATCCCTACCTAACTATGGCTACACCTTC.

The genes are TRBV9 and TRBJ2-3; D may be TRBD2 (6 bases). The V gene lost 3 bases and the J gene lost 5 bases, with 16 bases spanning the gap. Germline CDR1 SGDLS, CDR2 YYNGEE. The CDR3 runs to 15 residues. The CDR3 loop is CASSGLGTARDTQYF. The CDR3 DNA is TGTGCCAGCAGCGGCCTCGGGACTGCCCGAGATACGCAGTATTTT. Combining the CDR3 with reference TRBV9 and TRBJ2-3 gives the whole variable domain DSGVTQTPKHLITATGQRVTLRCSPRSGDLSVYWYQQSLDQGLQFLIQYYNGEERAKGNILERFSAQQFPDLHSELNLSSLELGDSALYFCASSGLGTARDTQYFGPGTRLTVL.

V usage is TRBV28 and J usage is TRBJ1-5; D unclear. The V gene lost 6 bases and the J gene lost 7 bases, with 10 bases spanning the gap. Germline V gives CDR1 MDHEN, CDR2 SYDVKM. The CDR3 extends over 12 amino acids. Here the CDR3 reads CASRRGDQPQHF. The CDR3 bases are TGTGCCAGCAGGCGGGGAGACCAGCCCCAGCATTTT. Looking up the rest from reference TRBV28 and TRBJ1-5 gives the full variable domain: DVKVTQSSRYLVKRTGEKVFLECVQDMDHENMFWYRQDPGLGLRLIYFSYDVKMKEKGDIPEGYSVSREKKERFSLILESASTNQTSMYLCASRRGDQPQHFGDGTRLSIL.

The chain couples TRBV30 to TRBJ1-3; possibly TRBD1 for D (5 bases). CDR1 and CDR2 from the germline V gene are GTSNPN and SVGIG (reference sequence). Trimming cost V 1 base and J 9 bases, with 13 bases left between them. CDR3 length: 13 amino acids. This chain's CDR3 is CAWSAGPGSTIYF. Written as DNA, the CDR3 is TGTGCCTGGAGTGCAGGGCCCGGGTCCACCATATATTTT.

The V and J genes are TRBV11-3 and TRBJ1-1; no definite D call. The CDR3 runs to 12 residues. Germline CDR1 reads SGHNT; CDR2 reads YENEEA. V was shortened by 4 bases and J by 1 base, with 4 bases between the two germline ends. The CDR3 coding sequence is TGTGCCAGCAGCTCCCAGAACACTGAAGCTTTCTTT. This encodes CASSSQNTEAFF.